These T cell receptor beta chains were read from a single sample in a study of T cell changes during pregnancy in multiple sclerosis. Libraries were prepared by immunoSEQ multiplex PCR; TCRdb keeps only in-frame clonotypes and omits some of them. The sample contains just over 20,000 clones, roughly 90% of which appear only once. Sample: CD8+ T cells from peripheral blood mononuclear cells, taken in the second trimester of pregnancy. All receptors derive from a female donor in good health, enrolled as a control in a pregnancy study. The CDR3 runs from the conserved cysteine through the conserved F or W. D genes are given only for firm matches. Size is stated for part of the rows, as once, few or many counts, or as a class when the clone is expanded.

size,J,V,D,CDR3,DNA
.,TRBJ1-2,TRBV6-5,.,CASSRGDAQDYGYTF,TGTGCCAGCAGCCGTGGAGATGCTCAAGACTATGGCTACACCTTC
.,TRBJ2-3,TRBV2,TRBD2,CASRERTSERTDTQYF,TGTGCCAGCAGGGAGAGGACTAGCGAACGGACAGATACGCAGTATTTT
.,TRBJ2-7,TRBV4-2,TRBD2,CASSLISGGITDYEQYF,TGTGCCAGCAGCCTAATTAGCGGGGGCATCACCGACTACGAGCAGTACTTC
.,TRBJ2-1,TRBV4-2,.,CASSQDLTLKEQFF,TGTGCCAGCAGCCAAGATTTGACTCTCAAGGAGCAGTTCTTC
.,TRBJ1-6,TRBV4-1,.,CASSQGGKPLHF,TGCGCCAGCAGCCAAGGAGGAAAACCCCTCCACTTT
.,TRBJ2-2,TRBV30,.,CAWSEGSAGGGELFF,TGTGCCTGGAGTGAGGGTAGCGCCGGGGGCGGGGAGCTGTTTTTT
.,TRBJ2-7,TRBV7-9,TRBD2,CASSLGGRGSYEQYF,TGTGCCAGCAGCTTAGGAGGGAGGGGATCCTACGAGCAGTACTTC
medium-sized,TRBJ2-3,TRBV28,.,CASSWGPGGQDTQYF,TGTGCCAGCAGTTGGGGACCCGGGGGGCAGGATACGCAGTATTTT
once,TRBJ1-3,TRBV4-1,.,CASSQDSVSGNTIYF,TGCGCCAGCAGCCAAGATTCGGTCTCTGGAAACACCATATATTTT
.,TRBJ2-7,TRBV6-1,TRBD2,CASSDGEGGVSEQYF,TGTGCCAGCAGCGATGGGGAGGGTGGGGTGAGTGAGCAGTACTTC
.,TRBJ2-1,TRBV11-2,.,CASSSILASYNEQFF,TGTGCCAGCAGCTCCATCCTAGCGAGTTACAATGAGCAGTTCTTC
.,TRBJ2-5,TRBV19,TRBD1,CASSDRGQETQYF,TGTGCCAGTAGTGACAGGGGGCAGGAGACCCAGTACTTC
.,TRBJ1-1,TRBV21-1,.,CASSNLNKNTEAFF,TGTGCCAGCAGCAACTTGAACAAGAACACTGAAGCTTTCTTT
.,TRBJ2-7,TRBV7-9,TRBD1,CASSSDRVSYEQYF,TGTGCCAGCAGCTCAGACAGGGTCTCCTACGAGCAGTACTTC
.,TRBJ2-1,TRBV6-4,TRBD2,CASSEVAGDSNEQFF,TGTGCCAGCAGTGAGGTAGCGGGAGATTCCAATGAGCAGTTCTTC
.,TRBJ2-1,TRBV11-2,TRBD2,CASSLRSPWREKNEQFF,TGTGCCAGCAGCCTACGGAGCCCTTGGCGGGAGAAGAATGAGCAGTTCTTC
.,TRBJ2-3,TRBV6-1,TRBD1,CASSAGQGDTDTQYF,TGTGCCAGCAGTGCGGGCCAGGGGGACACAGATACGCAGTATTTT
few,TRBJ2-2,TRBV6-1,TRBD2,CASSEASGFTGELFF,TGTGCCAGCAGTGAGGCTAGCGGGTTTACCGGGGAGCTGTTTTTT
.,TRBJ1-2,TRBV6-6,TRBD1,CASEDRDLNYGYTF,TGTGCCTCGGAGGACAGGGACCTTAACTATGGCTACACCTTC
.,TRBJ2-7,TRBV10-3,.,CAISPGQGFSGKPYEQYF,TGTGCCATCAGCCCGGGACAGGGCTTTAGCGGGAAACCCTACGAGCAGTACTTC
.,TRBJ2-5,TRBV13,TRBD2,CASSSSGRPRETQYF,TGTGCCAGCAGCTCTAGCGGGAGGCCTCGAGAGACCCAGTACTTC
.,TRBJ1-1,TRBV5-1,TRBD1,CASSFSLDRGLTEAFF,TGCGCCAGCAGCTTCTCACTCGACAGGGGGCTCACTGAAGCTTTCTTT
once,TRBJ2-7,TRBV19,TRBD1,CASSIVGTGGVEQYF,TGTGCCAGTAGTATAGTCGGGACAGGGGGCGTCGAGCAGTACTTC
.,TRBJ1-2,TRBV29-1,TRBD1,CSGQGDDYGYTF,TGCAGCGGACAGGGGGACGACTATGGCTACACCTTC
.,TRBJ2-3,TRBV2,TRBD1,CASSGDRGTDTQYF,TGTGCCAGCAGTGGCGACAGGGGAACAGATACGCAGTATTTT
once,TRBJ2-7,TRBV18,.,CASSPIAVLAGSSSYEQYF,TGTGCCAGCTCACCTATCGCGGTTTTAGCAGGGTCCTCGTCCTACGAGCAGTACTTC
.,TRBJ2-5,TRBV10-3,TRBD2,CAASPGGGALETQYF,TGTGCCGCCTCCCCCGGCGGGGGGGCCCTGGAGACCCAGTACTTC
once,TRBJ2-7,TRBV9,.,CASSVIPGQGPRDEQYF,TGTGCCAGCAGCGTAATCCCCGGCCAGGGCCCTAGGGACGAGCAGTACTTC
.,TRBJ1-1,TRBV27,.,CASSFEGAATEAFF,TGTGCCAGCAGTTTTGAAGGGGCGGCCACTGAAGCTTTCTTT
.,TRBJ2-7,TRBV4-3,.,CASSLADTYEQYF,TGCGCCAGCAGCCTAGCGGATACCTACGAGCAGTACTTC
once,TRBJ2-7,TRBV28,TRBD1,CASSLSGTGSYEQYF,TGTGCCAGCTCCCTTTCTGGGACAGGAAGCTACGAGCAGTACTTC
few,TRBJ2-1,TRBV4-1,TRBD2,CASSQLLTSGYGEGEQFF,TGCGCCAGCAGCCAACTACTGACTAGCGGGTATGGGGAGGGAGAGCAGTTCTTC
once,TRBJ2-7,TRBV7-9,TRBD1,CASSSGQIYEQYF,TGTGCCAGCAGCTCGGGACAGATCTACGAGCAGTACTTC
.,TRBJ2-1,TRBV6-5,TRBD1,CASSPGQSSYNEQFF,TGTGCCAGCAGTCCGGGACAGAGCTCCTACAATGAGCAGTTCTTC
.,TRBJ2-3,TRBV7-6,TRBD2,CASSLGRAGGGTDTQYF,TGTGCCAGCAGCTTAGGCCGAGCGGGGGGGGGCACAGATACGCAGTATTTT
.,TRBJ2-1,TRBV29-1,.,CSVGTGENEQFF,TGCAGCGTGGGGACGGGGGAAAATGAGCAGTTCTTC
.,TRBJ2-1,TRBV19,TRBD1,CASTRDRGPSFEQFF,TGTGCCAGTACCCGAGACAGGGGGCCCTCCTTCGAGCAGTTCTTC
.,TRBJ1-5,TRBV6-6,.,CASSPPGVNQPQHF,TGTGCCAGCAGTCCCCCCGGGGTTAATCAGCCCCAGCATTTT
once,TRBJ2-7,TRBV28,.,CASSFGPPYEQYF,TGTGCCAGCAGTTTTGGCCCTCCCTACGAGCAGTACTTC
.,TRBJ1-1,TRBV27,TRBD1,CASSLLLGGYGTEAFF,TGTGCCAGCAGTTTATTACTAGGGGGCTATGGCACTGAAGCTTTCTTT
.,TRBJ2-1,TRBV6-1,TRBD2,CASAGGPEQFF,TGTGCCAGCGCGGGGGGTCCCGAGCAGTTCTTC
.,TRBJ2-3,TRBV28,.,CASSLGRGDTDTQYF,TGTGCCAGCAGTTTAGGCAGGGGAGACACAGATACGCAGTATTTT
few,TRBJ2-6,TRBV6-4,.,CASSATSSGANVLTF,TGTGCCAGCAGCGCTACTAGCTCTGGGGCCAACGTCCTGACTTTC
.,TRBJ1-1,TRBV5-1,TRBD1,CASSLTGYTEAFF,TGCGCCAGCAGCCTGACAGGGTACACTGAAGCTTTCTTT
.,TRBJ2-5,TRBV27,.,CASSPSTTAETQYF,TGTGCCAGCAGTCCCTCTACTACGGCAGAGACCCAGTACTTC
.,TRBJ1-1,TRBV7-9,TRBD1,CASSPDRGWNTEAFF,TGTGCCAGCAGCCCGGACAGGGGGTGGAACACTGAAGCTTTCTTT
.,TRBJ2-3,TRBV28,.,CASSLVAGFNTDTQYF,TGTGCCAGCAGTTTAGTGGCGGGATTTAACACAGATACGCAGTATTTT
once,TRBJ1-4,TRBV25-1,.,CASSKIQGFNEKLFF,TGTGCCAGCAGTAAAATACAGGGTTTCAATGAAAAACTGTTTTTT
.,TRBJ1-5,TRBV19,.,CASFGRGYLGNQPQHF,TGTGCCAGTTTCGGCAGGGGCTACCTCGGAAATCAGCCCCAGCATTTT
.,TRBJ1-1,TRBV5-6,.,CASSLRGTEAFF,TGTGCCAGCAGCTTACGGGGGACTGAAGCTTTCTTT
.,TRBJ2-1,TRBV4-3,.,CASSQARLDYNEQFF,TGCGCCAGCAGCCAAGCAAGACTGGACTACAATGAGCAGTTCTTC
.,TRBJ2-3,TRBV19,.,CASRSRLSTDTQYF,TGTGCCAGTAGGTCCAGGCTAAGCACAGATACGCAGTATTTT
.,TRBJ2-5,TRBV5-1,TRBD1,CASSPGTGIETQYF,TGCGCCAGCAGCCCTGGGACAGGGATAGAGACCCAGTACTTC